This T cell receptor (beta chain) appears in the sequencing data of a study of CD8 T cells in Susac syndrome. The multiple sclerosis controls comprised treatment-naive patients whose relapsing-remitting disease was stable or active. Through negative isolation, CD4+ and CD8+ T cells were obtained, while TEMRA cells were enriched using FACS. cDNA came from roughly 0.53 to 1 ug RNA primed by random hexamers. A multiplex approach, immunoSEQ multiplex PCR, amplified TCR beta CDR3 across 54 Vbeta and 13 Jbeta. TCRdb itself ran the immunoSEQ multiplex PCR reads through MiXCR, one entry per CDR3 protein. The table lists about 250,000 distinct CDR3 sequences, around 95% of them singletons, with around 0.067% in the top ten. The CDR3 loop spans 14 amino acids. The germline gives CDR1 SNHLY, CDR2 FYNNEI. V was shortened by 6 bases and J by 2 bases, with 11 bases between the two germline ends.

The sequenced sample consisted of CD4+ T cells from PBMCs. The chain has TRBV2 and TRBJ1-5; TRBD1 might be the D (5 bases). This TCR was sampled from a human donor with multiple sclerosis. The CDR3 coding sequence is TGTGCCAGCAGGGGGGTGTCGGGCAATCAGCCCCAGCATTTT. This sequence encodes CASRGVSGNQPQHF. The variable domain in full, completed from reference TRBV2 and TRBJ1-5, reads EPEVTQTPSHQVTQMGQEVILRCVPISNHLYFYWYRQILGQKVEFLVSFYNNEISEKSEIFDDQFSVERPDGSNFTLKIRSTKLEDSAMYFCASRGVSGNQPQHFGDGTRLSIL.